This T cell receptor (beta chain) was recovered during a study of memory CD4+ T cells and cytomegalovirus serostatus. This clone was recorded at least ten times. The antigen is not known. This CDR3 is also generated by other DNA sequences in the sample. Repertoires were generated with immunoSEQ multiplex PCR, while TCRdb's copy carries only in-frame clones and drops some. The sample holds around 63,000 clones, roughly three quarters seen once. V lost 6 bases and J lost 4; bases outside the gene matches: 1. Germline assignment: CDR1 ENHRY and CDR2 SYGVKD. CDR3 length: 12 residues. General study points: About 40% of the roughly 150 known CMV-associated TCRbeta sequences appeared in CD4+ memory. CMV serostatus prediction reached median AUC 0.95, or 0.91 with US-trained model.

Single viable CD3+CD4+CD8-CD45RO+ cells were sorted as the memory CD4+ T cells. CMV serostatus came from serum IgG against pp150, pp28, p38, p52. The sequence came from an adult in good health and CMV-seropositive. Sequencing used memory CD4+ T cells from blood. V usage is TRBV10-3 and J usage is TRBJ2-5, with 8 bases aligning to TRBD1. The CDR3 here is CAISGQGETQYF. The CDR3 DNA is TGTGCCATCAGCGGACAGGGAGAGACCCAGTACTTC.